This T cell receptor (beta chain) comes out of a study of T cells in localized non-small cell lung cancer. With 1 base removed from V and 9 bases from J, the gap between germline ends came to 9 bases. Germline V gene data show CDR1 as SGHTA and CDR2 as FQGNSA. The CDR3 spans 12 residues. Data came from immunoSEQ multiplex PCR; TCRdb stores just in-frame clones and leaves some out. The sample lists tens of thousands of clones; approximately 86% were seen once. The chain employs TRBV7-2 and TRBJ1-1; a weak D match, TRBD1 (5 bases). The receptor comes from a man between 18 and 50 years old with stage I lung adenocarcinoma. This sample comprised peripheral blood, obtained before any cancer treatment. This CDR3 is CASSLDRKKAFF. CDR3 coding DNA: TGTGCCAGCAGCTTAGACAGGAAAAAAGCTTTCTTT. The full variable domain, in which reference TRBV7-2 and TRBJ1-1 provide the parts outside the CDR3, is GAGVSQSPSNKVTEKGKDVELRCDPISGHTALYWYRQSLGQGLEFLIYFQGNSAPDKSGLPSDRFSAERTGGSVSTLTIQRTQQEDSAVYLCASSLDRKKAFFGQGTRLTVV.